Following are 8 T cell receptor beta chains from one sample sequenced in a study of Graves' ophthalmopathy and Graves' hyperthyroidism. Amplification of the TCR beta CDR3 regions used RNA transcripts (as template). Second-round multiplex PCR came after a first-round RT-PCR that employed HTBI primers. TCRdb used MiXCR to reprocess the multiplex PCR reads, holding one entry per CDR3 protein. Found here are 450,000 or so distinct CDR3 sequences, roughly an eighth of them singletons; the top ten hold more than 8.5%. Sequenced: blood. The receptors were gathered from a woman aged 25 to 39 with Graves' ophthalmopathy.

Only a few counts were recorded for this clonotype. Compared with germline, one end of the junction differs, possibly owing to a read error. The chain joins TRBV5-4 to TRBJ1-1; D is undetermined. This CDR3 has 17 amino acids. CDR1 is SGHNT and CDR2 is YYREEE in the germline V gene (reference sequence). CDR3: CASSSLPSADMNSEAFF. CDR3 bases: TGTGCCAGCAGCTCACTACCCTCTGCAGACATGAACTCTGAAGCTTTCTTT.

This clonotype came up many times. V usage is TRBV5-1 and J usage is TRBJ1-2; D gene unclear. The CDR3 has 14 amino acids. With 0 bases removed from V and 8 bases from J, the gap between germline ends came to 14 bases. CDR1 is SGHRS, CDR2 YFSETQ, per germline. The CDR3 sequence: CASSLVPDGIGYTF. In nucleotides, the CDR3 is TGCGCCAGCAGCTTGGTACCGGACGGGATAGGCTACACCTTC.

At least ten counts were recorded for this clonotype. CDR3 protein: CASSQQGAGQPQHF. The CDR3 bases are TGTGCCAGCTCGCAACAGGGGGCCGGACAGCCCCAGCATTTT. The chain combines TRBV18 with TRBJ1-5; 9 nucleotides align to TRBD1. Looked up from germline, CDR1 is KGHSH and CDR2 is LQKENI. CDR3 length: 14 residues. V lost 6 bases and J lost 7; bases outside the gene matches: 7.

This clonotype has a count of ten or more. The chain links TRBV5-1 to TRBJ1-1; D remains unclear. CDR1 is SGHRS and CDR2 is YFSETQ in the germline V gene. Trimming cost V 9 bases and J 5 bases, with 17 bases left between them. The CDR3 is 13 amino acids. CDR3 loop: CATSARADTEAFF. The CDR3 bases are TGCGCCACCTCAGCACGGGCTGATACTGAAGCTTTCTTT.

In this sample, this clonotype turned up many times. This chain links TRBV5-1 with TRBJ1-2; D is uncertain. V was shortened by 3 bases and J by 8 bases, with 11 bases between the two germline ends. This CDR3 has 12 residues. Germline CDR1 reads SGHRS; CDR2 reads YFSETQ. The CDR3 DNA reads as TGCGCCAGCAGCTCGGACGTAAGGGGCTACACCTTC. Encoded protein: CASSSDVRGYTF. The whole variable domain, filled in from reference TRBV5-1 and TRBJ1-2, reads KAGVTQTPRYLIKTRGQQVTLSCSPISGHRSVSWYQQTPGQGLQFLFEYFSETQRNKGNFPGRFSGRQFSNSRSEMNVSTLELGDSALYLCASSSDVRGYTFGSGTRLTVV.

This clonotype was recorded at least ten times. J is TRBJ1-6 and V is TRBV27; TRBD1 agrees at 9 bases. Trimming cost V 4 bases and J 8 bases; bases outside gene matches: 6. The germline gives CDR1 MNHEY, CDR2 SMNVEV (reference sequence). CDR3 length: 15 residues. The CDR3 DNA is TGTGCCAGCAGTTACGGGACAGGGAAGGATTCACCCCTCCACTTT. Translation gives CASSYGTGKDSPLHF.

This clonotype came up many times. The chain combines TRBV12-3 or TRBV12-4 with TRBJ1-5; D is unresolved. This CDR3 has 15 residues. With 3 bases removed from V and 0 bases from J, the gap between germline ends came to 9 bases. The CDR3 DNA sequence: TGTGCCAGCAGTTTTGGGATCCATAGCAATCAGCCCCAGCATTTT. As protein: CASSFGIHSNQPQHF.

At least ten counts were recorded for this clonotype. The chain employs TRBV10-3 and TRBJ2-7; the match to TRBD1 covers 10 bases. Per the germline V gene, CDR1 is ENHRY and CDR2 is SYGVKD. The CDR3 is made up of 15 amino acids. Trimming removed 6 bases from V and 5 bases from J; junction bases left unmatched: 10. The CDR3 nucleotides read TGTGCCATCAGGGCCTACCGGACAGGGGGGCACGAGCAGTACTTC. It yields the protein CAIRAYRTGGHEQYF.